This is a list of T cell receptor beta chains from one sample in a study of T-cell reconstitution after alpha-beta-depleted transplantation in children. TCRdb re-called the PCR reads with MiXCR, one entry per CDR3 protein. The repertoire holds roughly 100,000 distinct CDR3 sequences, approximately 6% seen once, with roughly 6.1% in the top ten. The sequencing used PBMCs, mostly from graft donor cells, collected 60 days after TCRalphabeta/CD19-depleted stem cell transplant. The receptors were sampled from a female patient aged 2-10 years who had a stem cell transplant for Fanconi anemia, so the T cells may come from the graft donor. Both conserved end residues are part of each CDR3. D genes are given only for firm matches. Clone size appears in some rows only: once, few, many, or a class for an expanded clone.

many,-,16,TRBJ1-4,TRBV28,TGTGCCAGCGGCGTCCTCAAGGGGGCAACTAATGAAAAACTGTTTTTT,CASGVLKGATNEKLFF
many,-,12,TRBJ2-7,TRBV25-1,TGTGCCAGCGCCGGACAGCCCTACGAGCAGTACTTC,CASAGQPYEQYF
-,TRBD2,12,TRBJ2-7,TRBV20-1,TGCAGCACATCCGGGGGGTCCTACGAGCAGTACTTC,CSTSGGSYEQYF
-,-,13,TRBJ2-1,TRBV7-2,TGTGCCAGCAGCTTAGACCTTGACGATGAGCAGTTCTTC,CASSLDLDDEQFF
few,-,16,TRBJ2-7,TRBV6-2/TRBV6-3,TGTGCCAGCAGAGACTTGGCGGGGTGGGAGACTTACGAGCAGTACTTC,CASRDLAGWETYEQYF
many,-,15,TRBJ2-1,TRBV2,TGTGCCAGCAGCCTCAGTCCCGTCTTGGTATATGAGCAGTTCTTC,CASSLSPVLVYEQFF
many,-,14,TRBJ2-5,TRBV5-5,TGTGCCAGCAGCTTGGTTACAGGCTCAGAGACCCAGTACTTC,CASSLVTGSETQYF
many,TRBD2,16,TRBJ2-3,TRBV3-1,TGTGCCAGCAGCCAAGATCGGAAGCGGGGCTCGGATACGCAGTATTTT,CASSQDRKRGSDTQYF
-,TRBD1,14,TRBJ2-7,TRBV7-9,TGTGCCAGCAGCTTATCCGGGACAGGGGACGAGCAGTACTTC,CASSLSGTGDEQYF
-,TRBD1,15,TRBJ1-6,TRBV12-3/TRBV12-4,TGTGCCAGCAGTCCCAGGGGGACCTATAATTCACCCCTCCACTTT,CASSPRGTYNSPLHF
many,-,17,TRBJ2-4,TRBV7-2,TGTGCCAGCAGCGCCGGACGGTTTAGCGTGACCAAAAACATTCAGTACTTC,CASSAGRFSVTKNIQYF
many,-,13,TRBJ2-2,TRBV5-1,TGCGCCAGCAGCCCCCAGGACACCGGGGAGCTGTTTTTT,CASSPQDTGELFF
few,TRBD2,14,TRBJ2-5,TRBV28,TGTGCCAGCAGCCCCTCGGGAGGCGCCGAGACCCAGTACTTC,CASSPSGGAETQYF
medium-sized,-,14,TRBJ2-1,TRBV5-1,TGCGCCAGCAGCTTGGCGGGGGATCGCAATGAGCAGTTCTTC,CASSLAGDRNEQFF
many,TRBD2,16,TRBJ2-1,TRBV24-1,TGTGCCACCAGTGATTCTCTAGCGGATGTACTAGATGAGCAGTTCTTC,CATSDSLADVLDEQFF
few,-,11,TRBJ2-3,TRBV24-1,TGTGCCACCCGCCGGGGGGATACGCAGTATTTT,CATRRGDTQYF
few,-,15,TRBJ1-1,TRBV7-2,TGTGCCAGCAGCTTAGCGCAAGGCGGTTTCACTGAAGTTTTCTTT,CASSLAQGGFTEVFF
few,-,11,TRBJ2-1,TRBV6-4,TGTGCCAGCAGTGAGGGGAGTGAGCAGTTCTTC,CASSEGSEQFF
-,-,12,TRBJ2-1,TRBV20-1,TGCAGTGCTAGCCCTAGCGAGATAGTGCAGTTCTTC,CSASPSEIVQFF
few,TRBD2,15,TRBJ2-5,TRBV6-1,TGTGCCAGCACCGAGACCATAGCGGGAGTGAAGACCCAGTACTTC,CASTETIAGVKTQYF
many,TRBD1,15,TRBJ2-7,TRBV2,TGTGCCAGCAGTGATAGGACAGGGGAATTGGACGAGCAGTACTTC,CASSDRTGELDEQYF
many,-,14,TRBJ2-1,TRBV18,TGTGCCAGCTCACCTGGTTGGGGGCGCGATGAGCAGTTCTTC,CASSPGWGRDEQFF
-,-,19,TRBJ2-7,TRBV11-1,TGTGCCAGCAGCTTAGCGGGTGGAAGCCTTCTTGGGGGCTCCTACGAGCAGTACTTC,CASSLAGGSLLGGSYEQYF
-,-,16,TRBJ2-5,TRBV18,TGTGCCAGCTCACTCATAACTAGAACAAGACAAGAGACCCAGTACTTC,CASSLITRTRQETQYF
-,TRBD2,14,TRBJ2-2,TRBV10-3,TGTGCCAGCGGGACTAGCGGGGTAATCGGGGAGCTGTTTTTT,CASGTSGVIGELFF
many,-,16,TRBJ2-7,TRBV7-2,TGTGCCAGCAGCTTAGAGGCTAGAAGAATCATCTACGAGCAGTACTTC,CASSLEARRIIYEQYF
many,TRBD2,14,TRBJ2-7,TRBV16,TGTGCCAGCAGCCAATTGCTAGCGGCCTACGAGCAGTACTTC,CASSQLLAAYEQYF
-,TRBD2,16,TRBJ2-3,TRBV20-1,TGCAGTGCTAGAGATAGCGGGAGGGCCTTTACAGATACGCAGTATTTT,CSARDSGRAFTDTQYF
many,-,14,TRBJ2-7,TRBV28,TGTGCCAGCAGCTTAGGACTACCCCCCTACGAGCAGTACTTC,CASSLGLPPYEQYF
many,-,14,TRBJ2-1,TRBV20-1,TGCAGTGCTAGAGCCGGGTCTTCCCTCCAGGGGCAGTTCTTC,CSARAGSSLQGQFF
many,-,12,TRBJ2-1,TRBV28,TGTGCCAGCAGTTCCCTCTTTTTGTCGCAGTTCTTC,CASSSLFLSQFF
many,TRBD2,18,TRBJ2-1,TRBV30,TGTGCCTGGGCTCCGGGACTAGCGGGGGGGATCCAGGTGGGTGAGCAGTTCTTC,CAWAPGLAGGIQVGEQFF
few,TRBD2,17,TRBJ2-3,TRBV18,TGTGCCAGCTCACCACCGCGTGCGGGGGGGCGCACAGATACGCAGTATTTT,CASSPPRAGGRTDTQYF
-,-,14,TRBJ1-4,TRBV6-5,TGTGCCAGCAGTTATTCGAGGTCGGGGGAAAAACTGTTTTTT,CASSYSRSGEKLFF
many,-,11,TRBJ1-5,TRBV28,TGTGCCAGCAGCGTTAATCAGCCCCAGCATTTT,CASSVNQPQHF
few,TRBD1,16,TRBJ2-1,TRBV7-9,TGTGCCAGCAGCTTATATAGGGGGCCTGGCAACAATGAGCAGTTCTTC,CASSLYRGPGNNEQFF
many,-,15,TRBJ1-3,TRBV20-1,TGCAGTGCTCCAAACTGGGGGGCCGGTGGAAACACCATATATTTT,CSAPNWGAGGNTIYF
many,-,10,TRBJ1-2,TRBV19,TGTGCCACCCGGGGGGTTGGCTACACCTTC,CATRGVGYTF
many,-,14,TRBJ2-1,TRBV18,TGTGCCAGCTCACTCGGGCGGCCCTACAATGAGCAGTTCTTC,CASSLGRPYNEQFF
few,TRBD2,14,TRBJ2-7,TRBV20-1,TGCAGTGCTCACGGTCTGGGAGGGCCGGGGGAGCAGTACTTC,CSAHGLGGPGEQYF
few,-,16,TRBJ2-1,TRBV20-1,TGCAGTGCTAGATTCTCCACTAGTAACTCCTACAATGAGCAGTTCTTC,CSARFSTSNSYNEQFF
many,-,14,TRBJ2-1,TRBV5-1,TGCGCCAGCAGCTTAAGGGGCGAGACCTATGAGCAGTTCTTC,CASSLRGETYEQFF
many,-,13,TRBJ1-5,TRBV5-1,TGCGCCAGCAGGGGAAGACCCAATCAGCCCCAGCATTTT,CASRGRPNQPQHF
many,TRBD1,14,TRBJ1-1,TRBV28,TGTGCCAGCAGGACAGGGGGCATGAACACTGAAGCTTTCTTT,CASRTGGMNTEAFF
-,TRBD1,14,TRBJ1-2,TRBV7-3,TGTGCCAGCAGCTCTGAACAGGGGAGGGGTGGCTACACCTTC,CASSSEQGRGGYTF
few,-,15,TRBJ2-3,TRBV4-2,TGTGCCAGCAGCCAAGTAAACCTCCGCACAGATACGCAGTATTTT,CASSQVNLRTDTQYF
many,-,12,TRBJ1-4,TRBV6-6,TGTGCCAGCAGTTACTCTAATGAAAAACTGTTTTTT,CASSYSNEKLFF
-,-,13,TRBJ2-5,TRBV7-9,TGTGCCAGCAGTGGGCTTAGCCAAGAGACCCAGTACTTC,CASSGLSQETQYF
-,-,14,TRBJ2-7,TRBV7-6,TGTGCCAGCAGCTTAGCGGGACACCTCTACGAGCAGTACTTC,CASSLAGHLYEQYF
few,TRBD2,17,TRBJ2-1,TRBV5-5,TGTGCCAGCAGCTTGGCCGGGACTAGCGGGAGTTGGGATGAGCAGTTCTTC,CASSLAGTSGSWDEQFF
-,-,14,TRBJ2-3,TRBV20-1,TGCAGTGCTAGGCTACCCTTAGCGTCAGATACGCAGTATTTT,CSARLPLASDTQYF
-,TRBD1,15,TRBJ1-4,TRBV12-3/TRBV12-4,TGTGCCAGCAGTCACAGGGGGGCCCTTCTTGAAAAACTGTTTTTT,CASSHRGALLEKLFF
many,-,14,TRBJ1-2,TRBV6-1,TGTGCCAGCAGGGGTACGGGGGTGAGCTATGGCTACACCTTC,CASRGTGVSYGYTF
many,TRBD2,14,TRBJ2-7,TRBV5-1,TGCGCCAGCAGCTACGGACTAGCGGGGGGCGAGCAGTACTTC,CASSYGLAGGEQYF
-,-,13,TRBJ2-1,TRBV20-1,TGCAGTGCTAGAGGGACGGTTATCAATGAGCAGTTCTTC,CSARGTVINEQFF